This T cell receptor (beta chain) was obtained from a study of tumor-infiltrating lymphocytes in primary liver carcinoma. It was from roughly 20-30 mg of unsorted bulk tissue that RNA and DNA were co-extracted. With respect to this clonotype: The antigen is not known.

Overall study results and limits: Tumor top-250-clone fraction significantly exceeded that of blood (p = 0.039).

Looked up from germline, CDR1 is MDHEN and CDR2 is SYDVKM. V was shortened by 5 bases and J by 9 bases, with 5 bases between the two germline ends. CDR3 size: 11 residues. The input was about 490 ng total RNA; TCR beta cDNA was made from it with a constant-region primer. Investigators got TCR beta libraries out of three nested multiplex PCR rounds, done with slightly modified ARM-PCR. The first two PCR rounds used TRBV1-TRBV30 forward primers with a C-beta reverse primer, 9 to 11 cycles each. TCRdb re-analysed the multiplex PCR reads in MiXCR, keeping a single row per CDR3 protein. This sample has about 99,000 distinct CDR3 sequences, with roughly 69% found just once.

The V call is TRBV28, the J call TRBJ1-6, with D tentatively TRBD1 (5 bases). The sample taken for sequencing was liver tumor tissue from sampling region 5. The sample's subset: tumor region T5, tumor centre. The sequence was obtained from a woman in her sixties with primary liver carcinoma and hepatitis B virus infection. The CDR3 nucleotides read TGTGCCAGCAGTAGGGGTTCACCCCTCCACTTT. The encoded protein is CASSRGSPLHF.